This T cell receptor beta chain was recovered during a study of Ad26.COV2.S vaccination and SARS-CoV-2 variants. Treatment denoted: 15 to 20 received Ad26.COV2.S at low or high dose, single or two shots; a few received placebo; per-sample allocation not given. On day 63 after the first injection, vaccine and placebo recipients gave samples. The assay was immunoSEQ multiplex PCR, and TCRdb's table has in-frame clones only and misses some. Of some 390,000 clones listed, approximately 91% are singletons. Germline trimming cut 4 bases from V and 11 bases from J; bases unmatched to any gene: 8. Germline V gene sequence: CDR1 SGHTS, CDR2 YDEGEE. The CDR3 spans 12 residues.

This TCR came from a person aged 18-60 years who received the Ad26.COV2.S COVID-19 vaccine or a placebo. The genes are TRBV5-8 and TRBJ1-1, with 7 positions matching TRBD1. Sequencing used peripheral blood, obtained in a trial of Ad26.COV2.S vaccine versus placebo. Here the CDR3 DNA reads TGTGCCAGCAGCGAAAGGGGGCGGGCGGCTTTCTTT. It is translated as CASSERGRAAFF. Combining the CDR3 with reference TRBV5-8 and TRBJ1-1 gives the whole variable domain EAGVTQSPTHLIKTRGQQATLRCSPISGHTSVYWYQQALGLGLQFLLWYDEGEERNRGNFPPRFSGRQFPNYSSELNVNALELEDSALYLCASSERGRAAFFGQGTRLTVV.